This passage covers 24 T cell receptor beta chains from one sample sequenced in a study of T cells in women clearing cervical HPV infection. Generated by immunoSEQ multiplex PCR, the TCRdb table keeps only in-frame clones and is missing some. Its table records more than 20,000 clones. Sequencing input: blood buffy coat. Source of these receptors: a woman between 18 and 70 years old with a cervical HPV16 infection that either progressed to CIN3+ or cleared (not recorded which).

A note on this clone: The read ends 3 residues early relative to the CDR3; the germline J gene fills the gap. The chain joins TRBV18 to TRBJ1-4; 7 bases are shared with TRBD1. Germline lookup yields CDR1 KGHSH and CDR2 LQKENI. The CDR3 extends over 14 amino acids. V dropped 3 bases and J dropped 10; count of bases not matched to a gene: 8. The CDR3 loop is CASSPTGEFGKLFF. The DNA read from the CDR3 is TGTGCCAGCTCACCCACAGGGGAGTTCGGAAAA.

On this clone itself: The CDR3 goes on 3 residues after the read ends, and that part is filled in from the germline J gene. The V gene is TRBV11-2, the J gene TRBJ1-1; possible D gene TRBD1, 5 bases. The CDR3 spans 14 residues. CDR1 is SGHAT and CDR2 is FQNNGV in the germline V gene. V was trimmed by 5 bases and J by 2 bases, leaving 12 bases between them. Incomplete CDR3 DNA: TGTGCCAGCAGCCCCTTCGACAGAAACACTGAA. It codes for CASSPFDRNTE. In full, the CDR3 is CASSPFDRNTEAFF.

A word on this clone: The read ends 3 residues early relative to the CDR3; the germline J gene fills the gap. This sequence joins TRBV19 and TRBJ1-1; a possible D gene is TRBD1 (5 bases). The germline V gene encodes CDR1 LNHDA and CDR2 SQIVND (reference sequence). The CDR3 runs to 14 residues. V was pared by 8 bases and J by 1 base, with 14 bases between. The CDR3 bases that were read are TGTGCCAGTTATATGGACAACTCGAACACTGAA. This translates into CASYMDNSNTE. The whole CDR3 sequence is CASYMDNSNTEAFF.

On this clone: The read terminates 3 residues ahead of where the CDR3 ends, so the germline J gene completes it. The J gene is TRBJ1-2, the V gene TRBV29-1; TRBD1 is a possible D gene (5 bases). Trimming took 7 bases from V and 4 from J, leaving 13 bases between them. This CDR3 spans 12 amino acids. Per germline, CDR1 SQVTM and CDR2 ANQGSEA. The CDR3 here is CSGTGDSYGYTF. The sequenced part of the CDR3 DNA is TGCAGCGGGACGGGTGACAGCTATGGC. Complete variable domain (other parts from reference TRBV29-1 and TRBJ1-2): SAVISQKPSRDICQRGTSLTIQCQVDSQVTMMFWYRQQPGQSLTLIATANQGSEATYESGFVIDKFPISRPNLTFSTLTVSNMSPEDSSIYLCSGTGDSYGYTFGSGTRLTVV.

The CDR3 bases that were read are TGCGCCAGCAGTGCATACAGGGAAGATCCAGATACG. Translated, it gives CASSAYREDPDT. The whole CDR3 protein is CASSAYREDPDTQYF. The chain combines TRBV10-1 with TRBJ2-3; D perhaps matches TRBD1 (6 bases). From the germline J gene comes the end of the CDR3, since the read stops 3 residues before it. The CDR3 runs to 15 residues. V lost 4 bases and J 4 bases, leaving 15 bases between the germline ends. CDR1 is WNHNN, CDR2 SYGVQD, per germline (reference sequence).

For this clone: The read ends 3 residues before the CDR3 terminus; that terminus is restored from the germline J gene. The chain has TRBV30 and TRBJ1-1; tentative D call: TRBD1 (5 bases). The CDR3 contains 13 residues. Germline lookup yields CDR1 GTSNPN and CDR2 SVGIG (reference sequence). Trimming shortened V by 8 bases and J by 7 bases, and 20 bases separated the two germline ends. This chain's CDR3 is CATQGGREFEAFF. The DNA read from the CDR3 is TGTGCCACCCAGGGAGGGAGAGAATTTGAA.

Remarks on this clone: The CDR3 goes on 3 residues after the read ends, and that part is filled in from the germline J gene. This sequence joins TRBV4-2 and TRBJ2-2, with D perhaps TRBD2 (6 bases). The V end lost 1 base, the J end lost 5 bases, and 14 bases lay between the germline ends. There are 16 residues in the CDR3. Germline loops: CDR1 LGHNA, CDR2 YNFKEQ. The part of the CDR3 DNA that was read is TGTGCCAGCAGCCAAGGTTTGGGGGGAATTACCGGGGAG. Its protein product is CASSQGLGGITGE. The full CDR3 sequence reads CASSQGLGGITGELFF.

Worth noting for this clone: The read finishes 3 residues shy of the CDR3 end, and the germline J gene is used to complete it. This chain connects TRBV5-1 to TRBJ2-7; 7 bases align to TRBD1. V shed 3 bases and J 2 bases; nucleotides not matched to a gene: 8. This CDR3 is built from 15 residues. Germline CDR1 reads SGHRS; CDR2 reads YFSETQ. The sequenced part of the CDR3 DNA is TGCGCCAGCAGCTCAGAAACAGGGGACCCCTACGAG. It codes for CASSSETGDPYE. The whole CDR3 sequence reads CASSSETGDPYEQYF.

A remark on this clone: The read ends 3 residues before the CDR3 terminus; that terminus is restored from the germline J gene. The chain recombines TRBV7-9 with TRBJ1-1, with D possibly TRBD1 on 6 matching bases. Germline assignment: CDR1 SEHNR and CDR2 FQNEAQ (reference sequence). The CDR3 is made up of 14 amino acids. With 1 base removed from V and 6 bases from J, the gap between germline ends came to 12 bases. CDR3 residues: CASSLVRGTAEAFF. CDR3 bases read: TGTGCCAGCAGCTTAGTAAGGGGGACCGCTGAA.

The covered CDR3 bases are TGTGCCAGCAGTTGGACTAGCGGAAGGGGGACC. It codes for CASSWTSGRGT. The whole CDR3 sequence is CASSWTSGRGTQYF. V gene TRBV13 combines with J gene TRBJ2-5; TRBD2 matches at 10 bases. Sequencing ends 3 residues short of the CDR3 end; the germline J gene provides the rest. Trimming cost V 6 bases and J 7 bases; bases outside gene matches: 8. This CDR3 has 14 amino acids. Germline CDR1 reads PRHDT; CDR2 reads FYEKMQ (reference sequence).

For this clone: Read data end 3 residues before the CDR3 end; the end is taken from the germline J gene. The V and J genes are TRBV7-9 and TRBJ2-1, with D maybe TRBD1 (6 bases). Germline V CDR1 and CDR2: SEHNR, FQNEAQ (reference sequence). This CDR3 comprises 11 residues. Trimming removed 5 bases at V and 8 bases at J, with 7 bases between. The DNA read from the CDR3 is TGTGCCAGCAGCCAGGGGTATGAG. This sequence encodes CASSQGYE. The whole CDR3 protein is CASSQGYEQFF.

The CDR3 DNA, read in part, is TGCAGTGCTAGGAGGGAAGACAGGGCG. This gives the protein CSARREDRA. The whole CDR3 protein reads CSARREDRAQYF. The chain combines TRBV20-1 with TRBJ2-3; TRBD1 agrees at 7 bases. Sequencing ends 3 residues short of the CDR3 end; the germline J gene provides the rest. The CDR3 is made up of 12 amino acids. Germline lookup yields CDR1 DFQATT and CDR2 SNEGSKA (reference sequence).

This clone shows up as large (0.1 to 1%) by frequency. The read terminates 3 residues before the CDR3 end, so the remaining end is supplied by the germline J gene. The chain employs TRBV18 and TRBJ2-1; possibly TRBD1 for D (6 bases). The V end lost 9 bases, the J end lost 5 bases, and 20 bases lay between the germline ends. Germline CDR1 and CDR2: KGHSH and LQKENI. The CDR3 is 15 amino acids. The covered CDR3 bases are TGTGCCAGTCAAACAGGGTATGACCGCGACAATGAG. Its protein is CASQTGYDRDNE. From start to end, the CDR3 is CASQTGYDRDNEQFF.

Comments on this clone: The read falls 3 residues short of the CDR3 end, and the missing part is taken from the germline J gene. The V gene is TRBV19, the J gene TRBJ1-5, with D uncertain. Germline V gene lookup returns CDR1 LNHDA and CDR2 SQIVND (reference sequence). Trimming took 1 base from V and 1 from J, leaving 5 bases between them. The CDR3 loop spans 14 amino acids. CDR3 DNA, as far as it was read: TGTGCCAGTAGTATAGTACAGAGCAATCAGCCC. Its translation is CASSIVQSNQP. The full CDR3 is CASSIVQSNQPQHF.

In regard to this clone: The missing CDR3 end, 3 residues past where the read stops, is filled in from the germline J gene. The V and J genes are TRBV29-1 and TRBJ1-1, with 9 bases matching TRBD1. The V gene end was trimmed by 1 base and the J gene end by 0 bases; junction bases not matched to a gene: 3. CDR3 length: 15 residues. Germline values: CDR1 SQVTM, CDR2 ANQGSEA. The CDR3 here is CSVEARTGVNTEAFF. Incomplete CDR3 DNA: TGCAGCGTTGAAGCGAGGACAGGGGTGAACACTGAA.

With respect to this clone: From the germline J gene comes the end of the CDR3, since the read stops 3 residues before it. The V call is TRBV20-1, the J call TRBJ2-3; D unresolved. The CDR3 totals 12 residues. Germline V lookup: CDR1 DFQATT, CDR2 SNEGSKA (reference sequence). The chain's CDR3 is CSAVPLQETQYF. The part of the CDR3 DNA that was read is TGCAGTGCTGTCCCACTACAAGAGACG.

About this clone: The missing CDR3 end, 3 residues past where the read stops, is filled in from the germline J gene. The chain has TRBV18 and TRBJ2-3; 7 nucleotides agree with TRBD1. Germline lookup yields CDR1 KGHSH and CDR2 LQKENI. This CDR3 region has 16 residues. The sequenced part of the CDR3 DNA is TGTGCCAGCTCACCACCGGTTTTGACAGGGCAAGAGACG. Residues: CASSPPVLTGQET. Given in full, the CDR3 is CASSPPVLTGQETQYF.

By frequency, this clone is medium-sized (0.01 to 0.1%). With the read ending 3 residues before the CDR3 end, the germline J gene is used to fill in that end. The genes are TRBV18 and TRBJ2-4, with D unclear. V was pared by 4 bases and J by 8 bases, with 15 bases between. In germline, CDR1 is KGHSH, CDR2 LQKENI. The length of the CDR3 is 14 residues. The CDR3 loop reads CASSLNKTPYIQYF. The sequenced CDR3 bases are TGTGCCAGCTCACTTAACAAGACACCATACATT. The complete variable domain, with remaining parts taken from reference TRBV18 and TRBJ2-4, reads NAGVMQNPRHLVRRRGQEARLRCSPMKGHSHVYWYRQLPEEGLKFMVYLQKENIIDESGMPKERFSAEFPKEGPSILRIQQVVRGDSAAYFCASSLNKTPYIQYFGAGTRLSVL.

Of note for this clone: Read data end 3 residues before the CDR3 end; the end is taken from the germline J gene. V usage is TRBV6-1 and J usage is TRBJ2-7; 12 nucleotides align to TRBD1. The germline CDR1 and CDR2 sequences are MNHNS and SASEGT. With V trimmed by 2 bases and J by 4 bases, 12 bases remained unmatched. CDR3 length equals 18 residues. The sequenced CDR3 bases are TGTGCCAGCAGTGAACCGGGGGACAGGGGGCGGAGGAGGTACGAG. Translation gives CASSEPGDRGRRRYE. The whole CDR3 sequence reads CASSEPGDRGRRRYEQYF.

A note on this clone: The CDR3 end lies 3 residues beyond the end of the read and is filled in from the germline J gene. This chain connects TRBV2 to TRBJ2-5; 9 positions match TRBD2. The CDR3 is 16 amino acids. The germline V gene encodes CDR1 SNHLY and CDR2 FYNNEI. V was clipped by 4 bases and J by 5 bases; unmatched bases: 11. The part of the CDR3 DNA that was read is TGTGCCAGCAGTGGTACGCTAGCGGGGTTAGGCGAGACC. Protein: CASSGTLAGLGET. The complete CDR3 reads CASSGTLAGLGETQYF.

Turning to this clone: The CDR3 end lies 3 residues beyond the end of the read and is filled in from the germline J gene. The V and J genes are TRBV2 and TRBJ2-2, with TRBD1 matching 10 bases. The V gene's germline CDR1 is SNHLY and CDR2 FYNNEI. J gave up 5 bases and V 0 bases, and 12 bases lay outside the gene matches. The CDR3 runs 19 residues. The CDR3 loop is CASSEAGARDRGITGELFF. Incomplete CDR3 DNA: TGTGCCAGCAGTGAAGCAGGAGCCCGGGACAGGGGAATTACCGGGGAG. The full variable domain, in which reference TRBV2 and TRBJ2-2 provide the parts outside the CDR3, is EPEVTQTPSHQVTQMGQEVILRCVPISNHLYFYWYRQILGQKVEFLVSFYNNEISEKSEIFDDQFSVERPDGSNFTLKIRSTKLEDSAMYFCASSEAGARDRGITGELFFGEGSRLTVL.

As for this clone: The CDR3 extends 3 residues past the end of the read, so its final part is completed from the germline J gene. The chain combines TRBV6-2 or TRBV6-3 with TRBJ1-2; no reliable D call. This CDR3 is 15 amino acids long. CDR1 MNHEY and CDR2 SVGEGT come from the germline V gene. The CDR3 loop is CASSHWTSGSYDYTF. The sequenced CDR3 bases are TGTGCCAGCAGCCATTGGACTAGCGGGAGCTACGAC.

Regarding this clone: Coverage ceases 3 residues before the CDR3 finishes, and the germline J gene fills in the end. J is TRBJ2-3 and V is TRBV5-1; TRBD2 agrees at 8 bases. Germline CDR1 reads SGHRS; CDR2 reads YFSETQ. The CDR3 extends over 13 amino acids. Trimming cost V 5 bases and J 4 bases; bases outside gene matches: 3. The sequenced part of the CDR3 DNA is TGCGCCAGCAGACGAGCGGGAGCAGATACG. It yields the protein CASRRAGADT. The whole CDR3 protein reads CASRRAGADTQYF.

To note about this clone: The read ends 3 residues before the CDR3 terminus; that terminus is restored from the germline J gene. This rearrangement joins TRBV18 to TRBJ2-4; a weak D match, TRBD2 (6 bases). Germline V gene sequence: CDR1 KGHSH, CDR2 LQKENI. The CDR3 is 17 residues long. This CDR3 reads CASSPPSLDTRMGGQYF. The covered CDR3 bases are TGTGCCAGCTCACCACCGTCCCTTGACACCCGAATGGGGGGT.